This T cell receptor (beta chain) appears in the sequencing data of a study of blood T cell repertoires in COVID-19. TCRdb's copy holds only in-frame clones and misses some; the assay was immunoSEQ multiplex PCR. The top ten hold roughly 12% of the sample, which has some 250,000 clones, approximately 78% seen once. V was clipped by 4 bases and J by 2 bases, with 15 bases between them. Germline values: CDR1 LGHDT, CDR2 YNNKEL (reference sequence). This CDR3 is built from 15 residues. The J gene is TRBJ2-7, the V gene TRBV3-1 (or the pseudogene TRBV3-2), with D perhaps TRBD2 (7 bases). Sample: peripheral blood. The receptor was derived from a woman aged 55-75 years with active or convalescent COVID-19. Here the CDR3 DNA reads TGTGCCAGCAGCCTGGCGGGGGCCTTAGCCTACGAGCAGTACTTC. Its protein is CASSLAGALAYEQYF.